This T cell receptor beta chain originates from a study of T cell responses to AZD1222 COVID-19 vaccine. Sequenced by immunoSEQ multiplex PCR; TCRdb stores in-frame clones only, minus some. The sample has about 140,000 clones; about 91% are singletons. Overall study results and limits: A mostly white British donor set with more females was recruited, and clonal diversity was possibly underestimated. Receipt of two AZD1222 doses was followed by a rise in Spike-specific TCR breadth and depth. Vaccine-associated CD4 TCRs spanned spike, dominant at 160-218 and 743-854.

Both about-4-week and about-12-week second-dose recipients were combined. This clone was recorded once. As yet, its antigen is unknown. The germline V gene encodes CDR1 SGHTA and CDR2 FQGNSA. Trimming took off 1 base at V and 2 bases at J, with 8 bases between the two ends. The CDR3 has 14 amino acids. This chain connects TRBV7-2 to TRBJ2-5; no clear D gene. The TCR originated in an adult who received the AZD1222 COVID-19 vaccine. The sequencing used peripheral blood, collected 28 days after the second AZD1222 dose. DNA for the CDR3: TGTGCCAGCAGCTTAGATTCCGGGCAAGAGACCCAGTACTTC. This encodes CASSLDSGQETQYF.